This T cell receptor beta chain was observed in a study of tumor-infiltrating lymphocytes in glioblastoma multiforme. Whole-study findings and limits: Detected clone frequencies may not reflect cell counts, being RNA-based. No surface-marker sorting into functional T cell subtypes was done. TCR plus mutation findings rest on a single glioblastoma patient.

On this clonotype: Its antigen is not known. The germline gene is not matched at one end of the junction; a read error may be the cause.

Three nested ARM-PCR rounds with V-beta and C-beta primers built TCRB libraries. TCRdb analysed the multiplex PCR reads with MiXCR anew, one entry per CDR3 protein. Found here are about 32,000 distinct CDR3 sequences, 50% to 75% of them singletons; the top ten hold approximately 35%. CDR1 is SGHRS, CDR2 YFSETQ, per germline. This CDR3 spans 15 amino acids. Sequencing was performed on brain tumor tissue. This sequence joins TRBV5-1 and TRBJ1-3; D unclear. This receptor was identified in a male donor with glioblastoma. The CDR3 region is CASSVTASSGNTIYF. The CDR3 nucleotides read TGCGCCAGCAGCGTCACTGCTTCCTCTGGAAACACCATATACTTT.